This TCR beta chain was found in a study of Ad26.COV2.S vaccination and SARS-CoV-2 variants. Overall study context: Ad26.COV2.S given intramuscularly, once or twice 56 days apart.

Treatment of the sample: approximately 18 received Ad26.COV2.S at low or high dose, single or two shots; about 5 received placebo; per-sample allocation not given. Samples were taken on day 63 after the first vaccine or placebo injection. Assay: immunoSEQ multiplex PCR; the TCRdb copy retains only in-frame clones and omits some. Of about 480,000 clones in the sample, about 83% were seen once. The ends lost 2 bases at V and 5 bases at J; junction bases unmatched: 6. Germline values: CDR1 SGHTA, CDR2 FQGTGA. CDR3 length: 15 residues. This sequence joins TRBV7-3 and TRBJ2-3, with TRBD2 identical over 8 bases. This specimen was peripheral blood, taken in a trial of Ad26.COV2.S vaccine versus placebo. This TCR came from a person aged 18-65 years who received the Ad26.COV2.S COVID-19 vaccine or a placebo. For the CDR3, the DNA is TGTGCCAGCAGCTTAGCAAGCGGGAGTGGAGATACGCAGTATTTT. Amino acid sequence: CASSLASGSGDTQYF.